This T cell receptor beta chain derives from a study of CD8 T cells in Susac syndrome. The CDR3 has 14 amino acids. With 5 bases clipped from V and 5 bases from J, the junction kept 8 bases outside the gene matches. Random-hexamer reverse transcription was applied to about 0.45 to 1 ug RNA. TCRdb re-called the immunoSEQ multiplex PCR reads through MiXCR, storing one row per CDR3 protein. The repertoire holds tens of thousands of distinct CDR3 sequences, with around 93% as singletons. The sample was CD8+ T cells from PBMCs. The V and J genes are TRBV12-3 or TRBV12-4 and TRBJ1-1, with 7 bases fitting TRBD1. The sequence was collected from a human donor with Susac syndrome. The DNA of the CDR3 is TGTGCCAGCAGTCCATCAGGGGGAGGTACTGAAGCTTTCTTT. This translates into CASSPSGGGTEAFF.